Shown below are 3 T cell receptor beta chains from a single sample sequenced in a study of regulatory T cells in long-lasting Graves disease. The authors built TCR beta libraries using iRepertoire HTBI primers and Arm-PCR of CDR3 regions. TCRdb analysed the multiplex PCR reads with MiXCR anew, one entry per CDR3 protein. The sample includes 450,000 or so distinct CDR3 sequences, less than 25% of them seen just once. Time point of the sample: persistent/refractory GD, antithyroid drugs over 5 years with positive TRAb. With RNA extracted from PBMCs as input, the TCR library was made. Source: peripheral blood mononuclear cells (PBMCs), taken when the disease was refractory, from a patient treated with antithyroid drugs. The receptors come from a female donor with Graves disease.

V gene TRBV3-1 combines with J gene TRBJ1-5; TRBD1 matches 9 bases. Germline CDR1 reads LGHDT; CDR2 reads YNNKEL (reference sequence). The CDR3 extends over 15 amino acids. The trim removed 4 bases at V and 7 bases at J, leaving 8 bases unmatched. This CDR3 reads CASSPGTGFGQPQHF. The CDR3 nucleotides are TGTGCCAGCAGCCCCGGGACAGGGTTCGGGCAGCCCCAGCATTTT.

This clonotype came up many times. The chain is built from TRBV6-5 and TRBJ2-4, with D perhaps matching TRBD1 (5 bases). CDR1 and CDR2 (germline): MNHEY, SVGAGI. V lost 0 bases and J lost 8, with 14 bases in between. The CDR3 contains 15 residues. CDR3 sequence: CASSYSSGNLYIQYF. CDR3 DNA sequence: TGTGCCAGCAGTTACTCGTCAGGGAATTTATACATTCAGTACTTC.

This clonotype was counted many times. In DNA, the CDR3 is TGTGCCAGCAGTGGGGGAACAGCAGGAGATGAAAAACTGTTTTTT. It translates to CASSGGTAGDEKLFF. V usage is TRBV28 and J usage is TRBJ1-4; D possibly corresponds to TRBD1 (5 bases). CDR1 MDHEN and CDR2 SYDVKM come from the germline V gene. V dropped 5 bases and J dropped 6 bases, with 16 bases sitting between them. This CDR3 region has 15 residues.